One T cell receptor (beta chain) is described in this entry. This record comes from a study of shared T cell receptors in the human thymus. The repertoire was sequenced with immunoSEQ multiplex PCR; TCRdb's copy has only in-frame clones and lacks some. The sample consists of approximately 400,000 clones, 95% of them appearing once. Deletions cut 3 bases from V and 2 bases from J, with 17 bases between. The germline V gene has CDR1 SGHNT and CDR2 YENEEA. CDR3 length: 16 residues. The chain has TRBV11-3 and TRBJ2-7; tentative D call: TRBD1 (6 bases). The sample taken for sequencing was thymocytes. The sequence was collected from a human donor. CDR3 bases: TGTGCCAGCAGCTTTGCGGGTGGGGACACTACCTACGAGCAGTACTTC. This gives the protein CASSFAGGDTTYEQYF. The whole variable domain, filled in from reference TRBV11-3 and TRBJ2-7, reads EAGVVQSPRYKIIEKKQPVAFWCNPISGHNTLYWYLQNLGQGPELLIRYENEEAVDDSQLPKDRFSAERLKGVDSTLKIQPAELGDSAVYLCASSFAGGDTTYEQYFGPGTRLTVT.